A selection of T cell receptor beta chains follows, all from one sample in a study of T cells in Graves' hyperthyroidism and ophthalmopathy. One entry per CDR3 protein, called by TCRdb with MiXCR from the multiplex PCR reads. The table records over 500,000 distinct CDR3 sequences, 14% of them present only once. The sequenced sample was blood. All receptors come from a woman aged 40 to 49 with Graves' hyperthyroidism. The CDR3 runs from the conserved cysteine through the conserved F or W. D genes are given only for firm matches. Only some rows state a clone size, as once, few, many or a class for expanded clones.

>TRBV20-1|TRBD2|15|TRBJ2-1|few
TGCAGTGCGGAATGGGGGGGAGCGTCCTACAATGAGCAGTTCTTC
CSAEWGGASYNEQFF
>TRBV10-3|.|14|TRBJ1-5|.
TGTGCCATCAGTACGGGGCAGGGCGGGCAGCCCCAGCATTTT
CAISTGQGGQPQHF
>TRBV20-1|TRBD2|16|TRBJ2-7|.
TGCAGTGCTGACTCTTTGGGGCTAGCGGGGTCCTACGAGCAGTACTTC
CSADSLGLAGSYEQYF
>TRBV2|.|12|TRBJ1-4|few
TGTGCCAGCAAACAGCTGGATGAAAAACTGTTTTTT
CASKQLDEKLFF
>TRBV2|.|12|TRBJ2-5|few
TGTGCCAGCACCCGAGAGGGCGCGACCCAGTACTTC
CASTREGATQYF
>TRBV20-1|TRBD2|15|TRBJ2-1|.
TGCAGTGCTAGTCCCCCAGGGAGGGTACGGAATGAGCAGTTCTTC
CSASPPGRVRNEQFF
>TRBV28|.|11|TRBJ2-1|few
TGTGCCAGCAGTTCCCTACGTTCCGGGTTCTTC
CASSSLRSGFF
>TRBV7-8|.|15|TRBJ2-1|many
TGTGCCAGCAGCTTATACGGGAGCTCCTACAATGAGCAGTTCTTC
CASSLYGSSYNEQFF
>TRBV12-3/TRBV12-4|.|17|TRBJ2-1|many
TGTGCCAGCAGTATCCGAGAGCGGTCGGGGCTAGTCAATGAGCAGTTCTTC
CASSIRERSGLVNEQFF
>TRBV11-2|TRBD1|17|TRBJ2-3|many
TGTGCCAGCAGCTTAAACGCGGGGACAGGGGGAGCAGATACGCAGTATTTT
CASSLNAGTGGADTQYF
>TRBV18|TRBD2|14|TRBJ2-3|many
TGTGCCAGCTCTGGCGCGGGAGGGACAGATACGCAGTATTTT
CASSGAGGTDTQYF
>TRBV18|TRBD1|14|TRBJ1-2|many
TGTGCCAGCTCACCTAGACAGGGACACTATGGCTACACCTTC
CASSPRQGHYGYTF
>TRBV7-8|TRBD1|18|TRBJ2-6|many
TGTGCCAGCAGCTCAACCGGGACAGTTCTCTCTGGGGCCAACGTCCTGACTTTC
CASSSTGTVLSGANVLTF
>TRBV2|TRBD1|13|TRBJ1-5|few
TGTGCCAGCAGTGACCACGGGACAGGGACGCAGCATTTT
CASSDHGTGTQHF
>TRBV3-1|TRBD2|13|TRBJ2-1|many
TGTGCCAGCAGCCAATGGGAGGGGAATGAGCAGTTCTTC
CASSQWEGNEQFF